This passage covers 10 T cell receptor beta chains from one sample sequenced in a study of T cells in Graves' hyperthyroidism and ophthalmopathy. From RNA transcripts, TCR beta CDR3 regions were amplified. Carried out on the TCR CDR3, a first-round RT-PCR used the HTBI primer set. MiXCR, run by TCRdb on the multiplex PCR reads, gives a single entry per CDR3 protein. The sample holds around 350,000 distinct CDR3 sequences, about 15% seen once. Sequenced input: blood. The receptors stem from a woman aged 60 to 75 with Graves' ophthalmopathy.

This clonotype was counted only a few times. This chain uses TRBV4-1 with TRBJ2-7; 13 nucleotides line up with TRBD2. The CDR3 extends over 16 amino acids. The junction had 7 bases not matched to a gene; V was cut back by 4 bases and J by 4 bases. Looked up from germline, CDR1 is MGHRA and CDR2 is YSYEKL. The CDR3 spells CASSPWTSGRGYEQYF. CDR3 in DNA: TGCGCCAGCAGCCCGTGGACTAGCGGGAGAGGGTACGAGCAGTACTTC.

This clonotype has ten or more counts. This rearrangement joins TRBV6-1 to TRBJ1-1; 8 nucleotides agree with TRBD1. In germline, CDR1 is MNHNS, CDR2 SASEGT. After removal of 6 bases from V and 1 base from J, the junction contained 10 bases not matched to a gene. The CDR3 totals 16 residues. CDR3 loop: CASSGTGGLRNTEAFF. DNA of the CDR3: TGTGCCAGCAGCGGGACAGGAGGCCTGCGGAACACTGAAGCTTTCTTT.

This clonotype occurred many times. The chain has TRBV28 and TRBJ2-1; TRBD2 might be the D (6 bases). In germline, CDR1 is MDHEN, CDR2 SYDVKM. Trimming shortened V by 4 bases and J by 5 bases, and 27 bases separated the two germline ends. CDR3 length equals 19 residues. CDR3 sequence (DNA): TGTGCCAGCAGTTCGGAAAGACTAGTCCCATCCAGCAAAAACAATGAGCAGTTCTTC. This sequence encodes CASSSERLVPSSKNNEQFF.

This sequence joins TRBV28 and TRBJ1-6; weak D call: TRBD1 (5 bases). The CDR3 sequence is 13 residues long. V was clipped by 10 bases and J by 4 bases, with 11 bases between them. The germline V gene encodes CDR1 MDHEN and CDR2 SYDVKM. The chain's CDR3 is CATQGVYNSPLHF. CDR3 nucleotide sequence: TGTGCCACCCAAGGGGTTTATAATTCACCCCTCCACTTT.

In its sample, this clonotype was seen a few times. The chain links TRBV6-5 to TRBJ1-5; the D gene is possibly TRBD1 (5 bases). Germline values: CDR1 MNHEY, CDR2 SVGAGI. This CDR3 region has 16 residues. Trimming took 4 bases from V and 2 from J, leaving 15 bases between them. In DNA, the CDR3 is TGTGCCAGCAGTTCCTTGGGGGACTGGGGCAATCAGCCCCAGCATTTT. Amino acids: CASSSLGDWGNQPQHF.

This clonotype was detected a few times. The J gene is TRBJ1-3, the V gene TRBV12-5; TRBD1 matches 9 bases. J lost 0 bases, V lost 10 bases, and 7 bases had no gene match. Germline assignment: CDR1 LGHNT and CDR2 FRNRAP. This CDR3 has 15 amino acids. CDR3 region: CATGQGYSSGNTIYF. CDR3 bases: TGTGCTACCGGACAGGGGTATTCCTCTGGAAACACCATATATTTT. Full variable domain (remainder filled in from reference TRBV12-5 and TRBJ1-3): DARVTQTPRHKVTEMGQEVTMRCQPILGHNTVFWYRQTMMQGLELLAYFRNRAPLDDSGMPKDRFSAEMPDATLATLKIQPSEPRDSAVYFCATGQGYSSGNTIYFGEGSWLTVV.

The CDR3 coding sequence is TGTGCCAGTAGTATAGGGCGGGACTCGTCCTACAATGAGCAGTTCTTC. It encodes CASSIGRDSSYNEQFF. This chain joins TRBV19 and TRBJ2-1, with a possible D match to TRBD2 (6 bases). Trimming took off 1 base at V and 1 base at J, with 11 bases between the two ends. The CDR3 has 16 amino acids. Germline CDR1 LNHDA, CDR2 SQIVND (reference sequence).

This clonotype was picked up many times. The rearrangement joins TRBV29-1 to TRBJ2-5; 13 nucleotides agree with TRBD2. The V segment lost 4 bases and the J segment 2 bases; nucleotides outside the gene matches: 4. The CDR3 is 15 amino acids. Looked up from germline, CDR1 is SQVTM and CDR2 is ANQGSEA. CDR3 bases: TGCAGCGTTGCCGGGACTAGCGGGGCTCAAGAGACCCAGTACTTC. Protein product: CSVAGTSGAQETQYF.

The CDR3 loop is CSAARSGRAVYNEQFF. CDR3 nucleotides: TGCAGTGCTGCTCGTAGCGGGAGGGCTGTCTACAATGAGCAGTTCTTC. This sequence joins TRBV20-1 and TRBJ2-1, with 11 bases identical to TRBD2. The junction had 9 bases not matched to a gene; V was cut back by 5 bases and J by 3 bases. The CDR3 consists of 16 residues. Germline CDR1 reads DFQATT; CDR2 reads SNEGSKA (reference sequence).

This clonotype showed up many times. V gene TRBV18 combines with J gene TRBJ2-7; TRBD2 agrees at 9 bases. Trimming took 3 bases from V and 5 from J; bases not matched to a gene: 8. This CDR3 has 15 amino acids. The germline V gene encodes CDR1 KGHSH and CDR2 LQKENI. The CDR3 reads CASSPQGLASNEQYF. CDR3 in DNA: TGTGCCAGCTCACCGCAGGGACTAGCATCCAACGAGCAGTACTTC.